The present TCR beta chain was sequenced within a study of T and B cells in COVID-19 patients. This clonotype was detected only a few times. Unmatched junction bases numbered 7, after V lost 1 base and J lost 8 bases. The CDR3 has 14 residues. BIOMED2 TRB-A/B primer pools were used in multiplex TRB PCR. TCRdb re-analysed the multiplex PCR reads in MiXCR, keeping a single row per CDR3 protein. The profile shows 18,000 or so distinct CDR3 sequences, around a third of them singletons. TRB was amplified from around 250-500 ng of blood genomic DNA. The V gene is TRBV12-3 or TRBV12-4, the J gene TRBJ1-2; 7 bases agree with TRBD1. Sequenced input: blood. This clonotype was obtained from a human donor with active COVID-19. CDR3 coding DNA: TGTGCCAGCAGTTTAGGGGGCGCAGGGGGAGGCTACACCTTC. Protein sequence: CASSLGGAGGGYTF.